The rows below give T cell receptor beta chains drawn from one sample of a study of long-term antiretroviral therapy in people with HIV. Sequenced by immunoSEQ multiplex PCR; TCRdb stores in-frame clones only, minus some. This sample carries some 29,000 clones, 95% to 98% of them seen once, and the ten largest clones take 1.9%. The sequenced sample was unsorted PBMCs, obtained 7.6 years after starting antiretroviral therapy. The source is a man aged 25 to 40 with HIV. The CDR3 runs from the conserved cysteine through the conserved F or W.

V	J	length	CDR3
TRBV7-8	TRBJ1-4	18	CASSPQIYKTAGNEKLFF
TRBV13	TRBJ2-7	14	CASSPVGVTYEQYF
TRBV5-4	TRBJ2-7	15	CASSSQDGLGLEQYF
TRBV4-1	TRBJ2-7	15	CASSHNPAGGDEQYF
TRBV15	TRBJ2-3	15	CATSRVGSSTDTQYF
TRBV4-1	TRBJ2-5	16	CASSQDPAGGLETQYF
TRBV6-5	TRBJ2-5	14	CASSWGGGAETQYF
TRBV11-2	TRBJ2-7	15	CASSPDSGSSYEQYF
TRBV21-1	TRBJ2-3	16	CASSKEGGGAADTQYF
TRBV4-3	TRBJ2-7	13	CASSQVLGYEQYF
TRBV5-1	TRBJ1-2	12	CASSLGEDGYTF